Shown below are 6 T cell receptor beta chains from a single sample sequenced in a study of blood T cell repertoires in COVID-19. Using immunoSEQ multiplex PCR, the repertoire was profiled, and TCRdb retains in-frame clones only, with some absent. Among around 190,000 clones, around 87% were seen once, and the ten largest hold just under 25%. Input material: PBMCs or T cells enriched from blood (not recorded which). The receptors originated from a woman in her 40s in a cohort exposed to, infected with or recovered from COVID-19 (not recorded which).

This clone was observed a single time. The chain joins TRBV7-2 to TRBJ1-2; D is unresolved. Germline V gives CDR1 SGHTA, CDR2 FQGNSA. Trimming removed 5 bases from V and 2 bases from J, with 9 bases in between. The CDR3 extends over 13 amino acids. The CDR3 DNA sequence: TGTGCCAGCAGCCCGTCTCAGAACTATGGCTACACCTTC. Its translation is CASSPSQNYGYTF. Based on the CDR3 plus reference TRBV7-2 and TRBJ1-2, the full variable domain is GAGVSQSPSNKVTEKGKDVELRCDPISGHTALYWYRQSLGQGLEFLIYFQGNSAPDKSGLPSDRFSAERTGGSVSTLTIQRTQQEDSAVYLCASSPSQNYGYTFGSGTRLTVV.

V and J are TRBV5-6 and TRBJ1-1; D remains ambiguous. V lost 0 bases and J 8 bases, leaving 11 bases between the germline ends. Germline V gene data show CDR1 as SGHDT and CDR2 as YYEEEE. This CDR3 comprises 13 residues. CDR3 in amino acids: CASSLEWRGEAFF. The CDR3 DNA follows: TGTGCCAGCAGCTTGGAATGGCGAGGGGAAGCTTTCTTT.

This clone was observed once. The chain recombines TRBV5-8 with TRBJ1-1; TRBD1 agrees at 12 bases. The CDR3 loop spans 18 amino acids. After removal of 4 bases from V and 4 bases from J, the junction contained 14 bases not matched to a gene. From germline, CDR1 is SGHTS and CDR2 YDEGEE. CDR3 in amino acids: CASSTSPGQGAWGTEAFF. The CDR3 bases are TGTGCCAGCAGCACAAGTCCGGGACAGGGGGCGTGGGGCACTGAAGCTTTCTTT.

V usage is TRBV2 and J usage is TRBJ2-7, with 10 bases matching TRBD1. The CDR3 contains 15 residues. In germline, CDR1 is SNHLY, CDR2 FYNNEI. The trim removed 2 bases at V and 4 bases at J, leaving 5 bases unmatched. The CDR3 is CASSEYWTGGYEQYF. The CDR3 DNA reads as TGTGCCAGCAGTGAATACTGGACAGGGGGATACGAGCAGTACTTC.

The rearrangement links TRBV25-1 to TRBJ2-1; TRBD2 matches 10 bases. J lost 6 bases, V lost 2 bases, and 4 bases had no gene match. Germline V gives CDR1 MGHDK, CDR2 SYGVNS. The CDR3 is made up of 15 amino acids. For the CDR3, the DNA is TGTGCCAGCAGTGAAGTGGTAGCGGGGGGCAATGAGCAGTTCTTC. It is translated as CASSEVVAGGNEQFF.

The chain carries TRBV13 and TRBJ2-5; TRBD2 is a possible D gene (5 bases). CDR3 length: 14 amino acids. Germline V gene sequence: CDR1 PRHDT, CDR2 FYEKMQ (reference sequence). V shed 0 bases and J shed 1 base, with 6 bases lying between them. CDR3 DNA sequence: TGTGCCAGCAGCTTAGGCGGACTCCAAGAGACCCAGTACTTC. Its protein product is CASSLGGLQETQYF.